These 23 T cell receptor beta chains were all obtained from the same sample, sequenced in a study of Ad26.COV2.S vaccination and SARS-CoV-2 variants. Treatment reported: 15 to 20 received Ad26.COV2.S at low or high dose, single or two shots; about 5 received placebo; per-sample allocation not given. Collection of the samples took place on day 63 after the first injection of vaccine or placebo. The assay was immunoSEQ multiplex PCR, and TCRdb's table has in-frame clones only and misses some. Here the sample spans approximately 460,000 clones, nearly 90% being singletons. The specimen comprised peripheral blood, sampled in a trial of Ad26.COV2.S vaccine versus placebo. These receptors came from a person between 18 and 59 years old who received the Ad26.COV2.S COVID-19 vaccine or a placebo.

The genes are TRBV18 and TRBJ2-3, with 10 bases lining up with TRBD2. The V and J ends lost 2 bases and 4 bases, in that order; junction bases with no gene match: 6. Looked up from germline, CDR1 is KGHSH and CDR2 is LQKENI. CDR3 length: 16 amino acids. The CDR3, as DNA: TGTGCCAGCTCACCAGTAGCGGGGGGTGCCGCAGATACGCAGTATTTT. As protein: CASSPVAGGAADTQYF.

Written as DNA, the CDR3 is TGTGCCAGCAGCCCGTTACCTCTGGTTGGGTACGAGCAGTACTTC. Encoded protein: CASSPLPLVGYEQYF. The chain joins TRBV7-8 to TRBJ2-7; D ambiguous. Germline CDR1 reads SGHVS; CDR2 reads FQNEAQ. V lost 5 bases to trimming and J lost 4 bases, with 18 bases between them. The CDR3 contains 15 residues. Full variable domain (outside the CDR3, taken from reference TRBV7-8 and TRBJ2-7): GAGVSQSPRYKVAKRGQDVALRCDPISGHVSLFWYQQALGQGPEFLTYFQNEAQLDKSGLPSDRFFAERPEGSVSTLKIQRTQQEDSAVYLCASSPLPLVGYEQYFGPGTRLTVT.

V usage is TRBV2 and J usage is TRBJ2-2; 9 bases agree with TRBD1. The CDR3 spans 16 residues. The germline gives CDR1 SNHLY, CDR2 FYNNEI. Trimming at V came to 1 base and at J to 7 bases, leaving 7 bases not matched to a gene. CDR3 sequence (DNA): TGTGCCAGCAGTGAAGATGGGACAGGGTATGGCGGGGAGCTGTTTTTT. This sequence encodes CASSEDGTGYGGELFF.

The V gene is TRBV4-3, the J gene TRBJ1-3; D uncertain. The CDR3 has 16 amino acids. The V and J ends lost 0 bases and 0 bases respectively, with 9 bases between them. The germline gives CDR1 LGHNA, CDR2 YSLEER. The CDR3 DNA sequence: TGCGCCAGCAGCCAAGATATCTCGCTCTCTGGAAACACCATATATTTT. Translated: CASSQDISLSGNTIYF.

This clone was detected once. V and J are TRBV2 and TRBJ1-5; 9 nucleotides agree with TRBD1. The CDR3 covers 15 residues. V lost 6 bases, J lost 6 bases, and 9 bases stayed unmatched. Germline V gene sequence: CDR1 SNHLY, CDR2 FYNNEI. The CDR3 protein is CASSETGGAGQPQHF. DNA for the CDR3: TGTGCCAGCAGCGAAACAGGGGGCGCGGGTCAGCCCCAGCATTTT.

This chain uses TRBV7-9 with TRBJ2-7; 7 nucleotides match TRBD1. The CDR3 is made up of 15 amino acids. Trimming took 5 bases from V and 0 from J; bases not matched to a gene: 7. Germline V gene sequence: CDR1 SEHNR, CDR2 FQNEAQ (reference sequence). The chain's CDR3 is CASSPDRPSSYEQYF. The CDR3 DNA reads TGTGCCAGCAGCCCGGACAGGCCGAGCTCCTACGAGCAGTACTTC.

V gene TRBV7-9 combines with J gene TRBJ2-7, with D possibly being TRBD2 (6 bases). Germline V gene sequence: CDR1 SEHNR, CDR2 FQNEAQ (reference sequence). This CDR3 region has 12 residues. Trimming shortened V by 1 base and J by 9 bases, and 10 bases separated the two germline ends. The CDR3 is CASSLGEVRQYF. CDR3 bases: TGTGCCAGCAGCTTAGGGGAGGTCAGGCAGTACTTC.

This clone was seen once. V and J are TRBV6-2 or TRBV6-3 and TRBJ1-4, with a tentative D call TRBD1 (6 bases). From germline, CDR1 is MNHEY and CDR2 SVGEGT. V lost 5 bases and J 3 bases, leaving 10 bases between the germline ends. The CDR3 is made up of 14 amino acids. CDR3 residues: CASSPRTANEKLFF. The CDR3 DNA sequence: TGTGCCAGCAGTCCCCGGACAGCTAATGAAAAACTGTTTTTT.

This chain links TRBV27 with TRBJ2-7; 8 positions agree with TRBD2. The CDR3 runs 15 residues. CDR1 and CDR2 from the germline V gene are MNHEY and SMNVEV (reference sequence). J was trimmed by 5 bases and V by 5 bases; bases with no gene match: 11. CDR3 bases: TGTGCCAGCAGTCCCAGGACTAGCTCTAGGAACGAGCAGTACTTC. Its protein product is CASSPRTSSRNEQYF.

CDR3 sequence: CAWNRDRSPSSYNSPLHF. In nucleotides, the CDR3 is TGTGCCTGGAACCGGGACAGGTCCCCGAGCTCCTATAATTCACCCCTCCACTTT. The chain combines TRBV30 with TRBJ1-6; TRBD1 matches 8 bases. The J segment lost 0 bases and the V segment lost 4 bases, leaving 11 bases of the junction unmatched. This CDR3 comprises 18 residues. CDR1 and CDR2 from the germline V gene are GTSNPN and SVGIG (reference sequence). Using reference TRBV30 and TRBJ1-6 for the parts outside the CDR3, the full variable domain is SQTIHQWPATLVQPVGSPLSLECTVEGTSNPNLYWYRQAAGRGLQLLFYSVGIGQISSEVPQNLSASRPQDRQFILSSKKLLLSDSGFYLCAWNRDRSPSSYNSPLHFGNGTRLTVT.

This chain joins TRBV6-4 and TRBJ2-3, with TRBD1 matching 7 bases. Unmatched junction bases numbered 8, after V lost 8 bases and J lost 0 bases. The CDR3 has 15 amino acids. Germline V gene lookup returns CDR1 MRHNA and CDR2 SNTAGT. This chain's CDR3 is CASSGSTGSTDTQYF. The CDR3 DNA reads as TGTGCCAGCTCAGGTTCGACAGGGAGCACAGATACGCAGTATTTT.

The genes are TRBV18 and TRBJ1-5, with D unresolved. Trimming removed 4 bases at V and 1 base at J, with 11 bases between. Per germline, CDR1 KGHSH and CDR2 LQKENI. The CDR3 is 15 amino acids. The CDR3 DNA is TGTGCCAGCTCACTTGGGCAGGCGAGCAATCAGCCCCAGCATTTT. Amino acid sequence: CASSLGQASNQPQHF.

The V gene is TRBV10-2, the J gene TRBJ1-2, with a weak D call TRBD1 (5 bases). This CDR3 comprises 13 residues. Trimming stripped 6 bases from V and 6 bases from J, with 14 bases between. CDR1 WSHSY and CDR2 SAAADI come from the germline V gene. The CDR3 nucleotides read TGCGCCAGCAGCCCCTATGAAGGGGATGGCTACACCTTC. This encodes CASSPYEGDGYTF.

This clone was observed a few times. V and J are TRBV5-4 and TRBJ1-3, with unresolved D. Trimming shortened V by 0 bases and J by 0 bases, and 10 bases separated the two germline ends. CDR3 length: 16 residues. Germline V CDR1 and CDR2: SGHNT, YYREEE (reference sequence). The CDR3 bases are TGTGCCAGCAGCTTGGGCAGCCGGAGCTCTGGAAACACCATATATTTT. Protein sequence: CASSLGSRSSGNTIYF.

The rearrangement joins TRBV11-2 to TRBJ1-2; D is ambiguous. Germline V gives CDR1 SGHAT, CDR2 FQNNGV. The V end lost 5 bases, the J end lost 3 bases, and 4 bases lay between the germline ends. This CDR3 comprises 11 residues. The CDR3 here is CASSNDYGYTF. The CDR3 nucleotides are TGTGCCAGCAGCAACGACTATGGCTACACCTTC.

This chain uses TRBV18 with TRBJ2-3; TRBD1 or TRBD2 may be the D gene (5 bases each). With 3 bases removed from V and 1 base from J, the gap between germline ends came to 17 bases. Germline lookup yields CDR1 KGHSH and CDR2 LQKENI. The CDR3 has 17 residues. The chain's CDR3 is CASSPSMGPQGTDTQYF. CDR3 coding DNA: TGTGCCAGCTCACCTTCTATGGGACCCCAAGGCACAGATACGCAGTATTTT.

The CDR3 region has the DNA TGTGCCAGCAGTTTATCTATTTCTCTTTCCGGGGAGCTGTTTTTT. The encoded protein is CASSLSISLSGELFF. The rearrangement uses TRBV27 and TRBJ2-2; D not resolved. The CDR3 has 15 residues. The germline CDR1 and CDR2 sequences are MNHEY and SMNVEV (reference sequence). V gave up 0 bases and J gave up 6 bases, with 11 bases separating them.

The rearrangement joins TRBV5-8 to TRBJ1-5; D unclear. This CDR3 is built from 11 residues. The germline V gene encodes CDR1 SGHTS and CDR2 YDEGEE. The germline V and J ends were trimmed by 2 bases and 6 bases, with 3 bases remaining between them. The CDR3 DNA sequence: TGTGCCAGCAGCTTAATTCAGCCCCAGCATTTT. Translation: CASSLIQPQHF.

This chain connects TRBV12-3 or TRBV12-4 to TRBJ2-3; D is tentatively TRBD1 or TRBD2 (5 bases each). The CDR3 consists of 13 residues. Trimming pared 3 bases from V and 4 bases from J, leaving 8 bases between. The CDR3 here is CASSLRGPDTQYF. For the CDR3, the DNA is TGTGCCAGCAGTTTGAGGGGCCCAGATACGCAGTATTTT.

The rearrangement links TRBV9 to TRBJ2-7; 11 positions agree with TRBD2. Germline loops: CDR1 SGDLS, CDR2 YYNGEE. CDR3 length: 15 residues. Trimming took 4 bases from V and 6 from J; bases not matched to a gene: 9. The DNA of the CDR3 is TGTGCCAGCAGCTCCGTAGCGGGAGGGCCAGGCGAGCAGTACTTC. The encoded protein is CASSSVAGGPGEQYF.

The rearrangement links TRBV10-3 to TRBJ1-5; D call uncertain. The V end was cut by 3 bases, the J end by 3 bases, with 6 bases between. CDR3 size: 13 residues. The V gene's germline CDR1 is ENHRY and CDR2 SYGVKD. The CDR3 reads CAISDGFNQPQHF. DNA of the CDR3: TGTGCCATCAGTGACGGATTCAATCAGCCCCAGCATTTT.

The V call is TRBV27, the J call TRBJ2-7; perhaps D is TRBD1 or TRBD2 (6 bases each). The CDR3 sequence is 18 residues long. Germline lookup yields CDR1 MNHEY and CDR2 SMNVEV (reference sequence). V was clipped by 2 bases and J by 6 bases, with 26 bases between them. CDR3 nucleotides: TGTGCCAGCAGTTTAAGAGGGGTAGCGGCAGGGGCGGGTGGCGAGCAGTACTTC. Translated, it gives CASSLRGVAAGAGGEQYF.

This chain uses TRBV19 with TRBJ1-1; tentatively, D is TRBD1 (6 bases). V shed 6 bases and J shed 5 bases, with 16 bases lying between them. The CDR3 loop spans 14 amino acids. Per the germline V gene, CDR1 is LNHDA and CDR2 is SQIVND (reference sequence). DNA for the CDR3: TGTGCCAGTAGCCGGAACAGGGTCGAGACTGAAGCTTTCTTT. Residues: CASSRNRVETEAFF.